The next 26 T cell receptor beta chains were all read from a single sample in a study of beta chain features in type 1 diabetes. Expressed TCRB transcripts were sequenced because the entire RNA isolate underwent reverse transcription. Data came from immunoSEQ multiplex PCR; TCRdb stores just in-frame clones and leaves some out. The sample yields 350,000 to 400,000 clones, roughly 15% seen once. Source material: naive CD4+ T cells from blood. These TCRs come from a woman aged 18-29 years in good health.

The rearrangement uses TRBV28 and TRBJ2-7; 11 bases align to TRBD1. The germline V gene encodes CDR1 MDHEN and CDR2 SYDVKM. V was clipped by 5 bases and J by 3 bases; unmatched bases: 6. The CDR3 spans 15 residues. The CDR3 protein is CASSKPGQGVYEQYF. The CDR3 region has the DNA TGTGCCAGCAGTAAACCGGGACAGGGGGTCTACGAGCAGTACTTC.

This chain joins TRBV11-2 and TRBJ2-2; D gene uncertain. CDR3 length: 16 residues. Germline assignment: CDR1 SGHAT and CDR2 FQNNGV. Trimming removed 8 bases at V and 2 bases at J, with 18 bases between. The CDR3 coding sequence is TGTGCCAGCTACGACACCGGCTCCTTCAACACCGGGGAGCTGTTTTTT. Amino acid sequence: CASYDTGSFNTGELFF.

This clone came up a few times. The J gene is TRBJ2-6, the V gene TRBV5-1; weak D call: TRBD2 (6 bases). V was clipped by 9 bases and J by 0 bases, with 25 bases between them. This CDR3 is 19 amino acids long. CDR1 and CDR2 (germline): SGHRS, YFSETQ. CDR3 in DNA: TGCGCCACGAGTTCGGTGTCGGGACTGGGGTCCTCTGGGGCCAACGTCCTGACTTTC. Translation: CATSSVSGLGSSGANVLTF.

The chain has TRBV7-9 and TRBJ1-1; 7 bases are shared with TRBD1. CDR1 SEHNR and CDR2 FQNEAQ come from the germline V gene (reference sequence). J gave up 6 bases and V 8 bases, and 9 bases lay outside the gene matches. The CDR3 runs 13 residues. For the CDR3, the DNA is TGTGCCAGCCAACAGGGGACGAGGGCTGAAGCTTTCTTT. It codes for CASQQGTRAEAFF.

The rearrangement joins TRBV28 to TRBJ1-1, with 8 bases aligning to TRBD1. V shed 2 bases and J 4 bases; nucleotides not matched to a gene: 6. The germline V gene encodes CDR1 MDHEN and CDR2 SYDVKM. The CDR3 loop spans 15 amino acids. The CDR3 DNA sequence: TGTGCCAGCAGTTTAATCCAGGGGGCAGGCACTGAAGCTTTCTTT. Translation: CASSLIQGAGTEAFF.

This chain uses TRBV5-1 with TRBJ2-1, with D perhaps matching TRBD2 (6 bases). Trimming removed 3 bases from V and 7 bases from J, with 14 bases in between. CDR3 length: 14 amino acids. The germline CDR1 and CDR2 sequences are SGHRS and YFSETQ. The CDR3: CASSSGTEGNEQFF. CDR3 nucleotide sequence: TGCGCCAGCAGCTCAGGGACGGAGGGGAATGAGCAGTTCTTC.

This clone was counted a few times. The rearrangement uses TRBV2 and TRBJ2-1, with 7 positions matching TRBD1. With V trimmed by 6 bases and J by 2 bases, 10 bases remained unmatched. This CDR3 is built from 16 residues. Per the germline V gene, CDR1 is SNHLY and CDR2 is FYNNEI. This CDR3 is CASRKGRGQTYNEQFF. The DNA for the CDR3 is TGTGCCAGCAGGAAGGGCAGGGGACAGACCTACAATGAGCAGTTCTTC.

As to this clone: Additional DNA sequences in this sample encode the identical CDR3. The V gene is TRBV29-1, the J gene TRBJ1-5, with a tentative D call TRBD1 (6 bases). V shed 6 bases and J shed 1 base, with 10 bases lying between them. There are 13 residues in the CDR3. Germline-derived CDR1 and CDR2 are SQVTM and ANQGSEA. DNA for the CDR3: TGCAGCGTCGGGGGGGGCAGCAATCAGCCCCAGCATTTT. It codes for CSVGGGSNQPQHF.

This clone has only a few counts. This chain connects TRBV7-2 to TRBJ2-5; 12 bases agree with TRBD2. CDR3 length: 15 residues. J gave up 5 bases and V 5 bases, and 6 bases lay outside the gene matches. From germline, CDR1 is SGHTA and CDR2 FQGNSA. The CDR3 sequence is CASSRGLAGPETQYF. The CDR3 nucleotides are TGTGCCAGCAGCCGCGGACTAGCGGGACCCGAGACCCAGTACTTC.

This clone has more than one count but fewer than ten. The V and J genes are TRBV6-5 and TRBJ1-5, with 9 positions matching TRBD1. V trimming: 5 bases; J trimming: 0 bases; junction bases outside the gene matches: 2. The CDR3 sequence is 15 residues long. The germline V gene has CDR1 MNHEY and CDR2 SVGAGI. CDR3 bases: TGTGCCAGCAGTGTGGACAGGGGTAGCAATCAGCCCCAGCATTTT. Translation: CASSVDRGSNQPQHF.

This clone has just one count. The junction departs from germline at one end; a sequencing error may be responsible. The chain couples TRBV6-5 to TRBJ1-5; D unresolved. CDR1 is MNHEY and CDR2 is SVGAGI in the germline V gene. The CDR3 covers 15 residues. CDR3 nucleotides: TGTGCCAGCAGTCCCATGGGAGGAGGCAATCTGCCCCAGCATTTT. Protein: CASSPMGGGNLPQHF.

V and J are TRBV30 and TRBJ1-2, with unresolved D. In germline, CDR1 is GTSNPN, CDR2 SVGIG (reference sequence). This CDR3 comprises 15 residues. V was clipped by 3 bases and J by 7 bases, with 21 bases between them. CDR3 sequence: CAWSVVLGLGIGYTF. CDR3 sequence (DNA): TGTGCCTGGAGCGTTGTCTTAGGACTCGGAATTGGCTACACCTTC. Full variable domain (remainder filled in from reference TRBV30 and TRBJ1-2): SQTIHQWPATLVQPVGSPLSLECTVEGTSNPNLYWYRQAAGRGLQLLFYSVGIGQISSEVPQNLSASRPQDRQFILSSKKLLLSDSGFYLCAWSVVLGLGIGYTFGSGTRLTVV.

This clone was seen more than once but under ten times. The chain recombines TRBV2 with TRBJ2-7, with 14 bases aligning to TRBD2. Germline V gene lookup returns CDR1 SNHLY and CDR2 FYNNEI. Trimming at V came to 7 bases and at J to 5 bases, leaving 4 bases not matched to a gene. CDR3 size: 14 residues. CDR3 sequence reads: CASNLGLAGDEQYF. The DNA of the CDR3 is TGTGCCAGCAACCTGGGACTAGCGGGGGACGAGCAGTACTTC.

This clone has a handful of counts. The DNA of the CDR3 is TGTGCCAGCAGTGAAGCGACGGAGTGGGCGGGCGGCCCTAGGGAGCAGTTCTTC. Protein product: CASSEATEWAGGPREQFF. The chain carries TRBV6-1 and TRBJ2-1, with D perhaps TRBD2 (5 bases). Per germline, CDR1 MNHNS and CDR2 SASEGT. V lost 0 bases and J lost 10, with 25 bases in between. The CDR3 extends over 18 amino acids.

V gene TRBV7-2 combines with J gene TRBJ1-1, with 8 bases that match TRBD1. CDR1 is SGHTA and CDR2 is FQGNSA in the germline V gene. V was clipped by 5 bases and J by 7 bases; unmatched bases: 9. The CDR3 has 14 residues. CDR3 in DNA: TGTGCCAGCAGCCCAAGACAGGGGCAGATTGAAGCTTTCTTT. This translates into CASSPRQGQIEAFF.

The rearrangement uses TRBV4-1 and TRBJ2-5, with D tentatively TRBD1 (6 bases). CDR1 and CDR2 (germline): MGHRA, YSYEKL. The V end lost 4 bases, the J end lost 4 bases, and 10 bases lay between the germline ends. This CDR3 comprises 13 residues. The CDR3 region is CASSPRGGETQYF. The CDR3 nucleotides are TGCGCCAGCAGCCCCAGGGGTGGAGAGACCCAGTACTTC.

This chain links TRBV6-5 with TRBJ2-7, with TRBD1 identical over 7 bases. CDR3 length: 15 residues. V shed 6 bases, J shed 5 bases, and the junction held 13 bases outside the gene matches. CDR1 and CDR2 from the germline V gene are MNHEY and SVGAGI. In DNA, the CDR3 is TGTGCCAGCAGACCCTACGGCAGGGGGTACGACGAGCAGTACTTC. Translated, it gives CASRPYGRGYDEQYF.

This clone was detected a few times. This rearrangement joins TRBV2 to TRBJ1-1; D might be TRBD1 (5 bases). The germline V and J ends were trimmed by 5 bases and 7 bases, with 14 bases remaining between them. Per germline, CDR1 SNHLY and CDR2 FYNNEI. The CDR3 runs to 13 residues. Here the CDR3 reads CASSPPGLGEAFF. CDR3 DNA: TGTGCCAGCAGTCCACCAGGGTTGGGTGAAGCTTTCTTT.

This clone was seen more than once but under ten times. This chain links TRBV7-2 with TRBJ2-2, with D perhaps matching TRBD2 (6 bases). Trimming removed 1 base at V and 3 bases at J, with 12 bases between. The CDR3 length is 16 residues. Germline loops: CDR1 SGHTA, CDR2 FQGNSA. The CDR3 sequence: CASSLVGGTYTGELFF. The CDR3 DNA sequence: TGTGCCAGCAGCTTAGTGGGAGGTACCTACACCGGGGAGCTGTTTTTT.

This sequence joins TRBV6-6 and TRBJ2-5; TRBD1 agrees at 9 bases. Germline CDR1 reads MNHNY; CDR2 reads SVGAGI (reference sequence). V dropped 7 bases and J dropped 5; count of bases not matched to a gene: 5. This CDR3 spans 13 amino acids. CDR3 DNA sequence: TGTGCCAGCACCGGGACAGGGCAGGAGACCCAGTACTTC. Its translation is CASTGTGQETQYF.

This clone occurred a few times. The chain has TRBV7-6 and TRBJ1-1, with D perhaps matching TRBD1 (5 bases). CDR1 is SGHVS and CDR2 is FNYEAQ in the germline V gene. V was shortened by 2 bases and J by 7 bases, with 11 bases between the two germline ends. The length of the CDR3 is 13 residues. The CDR3 here is CASSLQGFGEAFF. The CDR3 nucleotides are TGTGCCAGCAGCTTACAGGGTTTCGGTGAAGCTTTCTTT.

This clone was found a few times. The chain recombines TRBV9 with TRBJ1-2, with TRBD1 matching 7 bases. The CDR3 is 15 amino acids. The J segment lost 2 bases and the V segment lost 3 bases, leaving 7 bases of the junction unmatched. The germline CDR1 and CDR2 sequences are SGDLS and YYNGEE. CDR3 loop: CASSARSTGNYGYTF. The CDR3 DNA follows: TGTGCCAGCAGCGCCCGGTCGACAGGGAACTATGGCTACACCTTC.

This clone appeared a few times. V and J are TRBV27 and TRBJ2-7; 14 nucleotides align to TRBD2. The germline CDR1 and CDR2 sequences are MNHEY and SMNVEV (reference sequence). This CDR3 region has 17 residues. V dropped 4 bases and J dropped 6; count of bases not matched to a gene: 11. The CDR3 is CASSSPGTSGRGREQYF. The CDR3 region has the DNA TGTGCCAGCAGTTCCCCCGGGACTAGCGGGAGAGGGCGCGAGCAGTACTTC.

This clone was counted a few times. For the CDR3, the DNA is TGTGCCAGTAGTTGGAACGGACAGGCCTATGGCTACACCTTC. Translating gives CASSWNGQAYGYTF. The rearrangement links TRBV19 to TRBJ1-2; 7 nucleotides agree with TRBD1. The CDR3 totals 14 residues. Germline V gene data show CDR1 as LNHDA and CDR2 as SQIVND (reference sequence). V shed 5 bases, J shed 4 bases, and the junction held 7 bases outside the gene matches. Together with reference TRBV19 and TRBJ1-2, the CDR3 gives the full variable domain: DGGITQSPKYLFRKEGQNVTLSCEQNLNHDAMYWYRQDPGQGLRLIYYSQIVNDFQKGDIAEGYSVSREKKESFPLTVTSAQKNPTAFYLCASSWNGQAYGYTFGSGTRLTVV.

V gene TRBV19 combines with J gene TRBJ1-2; 7 bases align to TRBD1. Germline V gene sequence: CDR1 LNHDA, CDR2 SQIVND (reference sequence). After removal of 6 bases from V and 3 bases from J, the junction contained 7 bases not matched to a gene. CDR3 length equals 14 residues. As DNA, the CDR3 is TGTGCCAGTAGGCGGACAGGAGGGGACTATGGCTACACCTTC. This translates into CASRRTGGDYGYTF. Based on the CDR3 plus reference TRBV19 and TRBJ1-2, the full variable domain is DGGITQSPKYLFRKEGQNVTLSCEQNLNHDAMYWYRQDPGQGLRLIYYSQIVNDFQKGDIAEGYSVSREKKESFPLTVTSAQKNPTAFYLCASRRTGGDYGYTFGSGTRLTVV.

The genes are TRBV4-2 and TRBJ1-5; possibly TRBD1 for D (5 bases). This CDR3 region has 16 residues. Between the trimmed V and J ends, which lost 0 bases and 3 bases, there was a span of 12 bases. Germline V gene sequence: CDR1 LGHNA, CDR2 YNFKEQ. CDR3 in amino acids: CASSQERAGINQPQHF. DNA for the CDR3: TGTGCCAGCAGCCAAGAAAGGGCAGGGATCAATCAGCCCCAGCATTTT.